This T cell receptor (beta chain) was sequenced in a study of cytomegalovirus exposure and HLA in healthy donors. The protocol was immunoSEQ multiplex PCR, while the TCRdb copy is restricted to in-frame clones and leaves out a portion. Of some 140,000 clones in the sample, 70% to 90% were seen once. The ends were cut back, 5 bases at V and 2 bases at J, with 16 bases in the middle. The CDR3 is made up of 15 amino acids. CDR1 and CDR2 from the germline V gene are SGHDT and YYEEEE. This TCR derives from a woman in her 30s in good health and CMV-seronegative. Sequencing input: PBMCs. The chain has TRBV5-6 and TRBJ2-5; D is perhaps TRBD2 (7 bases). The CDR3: CASRGGGTKQETQYF. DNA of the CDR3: TGTGCCAGCAGGGGGGGCGGGACTAAACAAGAGACCCAGTACTTC.